This passage covers 25 T cell receptor beta chains from one sample sequenced in a study of T cell responses to AZD1222 COVID-19 vaccine (dated by TCRdb to the early 2020s). This specimen's time point label, per the study, means: baseline before first vaccination. The library was generated by the immunoSEQ multiplex PCR assay. TCRdb obtained this table from immuneACCESS and retained in-frame rearrangements with V and J assigned. These tables miss some clones; where compared with another copy, unresolved V genes account for less than half of the shortfall, and the remainder is unexplained. The sample table lists about 130,000 clones, roughly 92% of them with a count of one. In total, the top ten clones hold about 5.1% of the sample. Sequenced here: peripheral blood, sampled on day 0 of AZD1222 vaccination. The receptors shown here come from an adult in good health.

This clone was seen a few times. This sequence joins TRBV6-5 and TRBJ2-1, with 11 nucleotides matching TRBD2. Germline lookup yields CDR1 MNHEY and CDR2 SVGAGI. The J segment lost 0 bases and the V segment lost 10 bases, leaving 2 bases of the junction unmatched. This CDR3 has 14 residues. The CDR3 reads CAIGLAGSYNEQFF. The CDR3 coding sequence is TGTGCCATTGGACTAGCGGGCTCCTACAATGAGCAGTTCTTC.

The chain employs TRBV2 and TRBJ1-5; 8 bases map to TRBD1. The CDR3 length is 15 residues. The V gene end was trimmed by 5 bases and the J gene end by 2 bases; junction bases not matched to a gene: 5. Germline CDR1 and CDR2: SNHLY and FYNNEI. CDR3 coding DNA: TGTGCCAGCAGTAGAGGGACAGGCGGCAATCAGCCCCAGCATTTT. Amino acids: CASSRGTGGNQPQHF.

The gene calls are TRBV7-2 and TRBJ2-3; D unresolved. V shed 1 base and J shed 5 bases, with 10 bases lying between them. The CDR3 is made up of 14 amino acids. Germline values: CDR1 SGHTA, CDR2 FQGNSA. The CDR3 loop is CASSLDRRGDTQYF. DNA for the CDR3: TGTGCCAGCAGCTTAGATCGGCGTGGAGATACGCAGTATTTT.

This chain connects TRBV19 to TRBJ2-1; 10 bases match TRBD1. Per the germline V gene, CDR1 is LNHDA and CDR2 is SQIVND (reference sequence). The CDR3 spans 15 residues. Trimming cost V 6 bases and J 8 bases; bases outside gene matches: 10. DNA of the CDR3: TGTGCCAGTAGGGGACTGGACAGGGGGGTCGATGAGCAGTTCTTC. Its translation: CASRGLDRGVDEQFF.

The chain uses TRBV7-9 and TRBJ1-5; TRBD1 is a possible D gene (5 bases). The germline V gene encodes CDR1 SEHNR and CDR2 FQNEAQ (reference sequence). There are 14 residues in the CDR3. V was pared by 5 bases and J by 3 bases, with 11 bases between. This CDR3 is CASSLGLDNQPQHF. As DNA, the CDR3 is TGTGCCAGCAGCCTGGGGCTGGACAATCAGCCCCAGCATTTT.

The chain is built from TRBV19 and TRBJ2-5; 7 bases align to TRBD2. CDR1 is LNHDA and CDR2 is SQIVND in the germline V gene (reference sequence). This CDR3 has 15 amino acids. J was trimmed by 5 bases and V by 3 bases; bases with no gene match: 9. Here the CDR3 reads CASSILWREQETQYF. The CDR3, as DNA: TGTGCCAGTAGTATCCTTTGGCGGGAGCAGGAGACCCAGTACTTC.

The V gene is TRBV4-1, the J gene TRBJ2-1, with D possibly being TRBD1 (5 bases). Trimming took off 6 bases at V and 8 bases at J, with 14 bases between the two ends. Germline V gives CDR1 MGHRA, CDR2 YSYEKL. This CDR3 contains 13 residues. DNA for the CDR3: TGCGCCAGCAGGGGGTCAGGGCGCGATGAGCAGTTCTTC. Its translation: CASRGSGRDEQFF.

This clone was recorded only once. This sequence joins TRBV29-1 and TRBJ1-1; D ambiguous. Trimming removed 4 bases at V and 2 bases at J, with 11 bases between. Per the germline V gene, CDR1 is SQVTM and CDR2 is ANQGSEA. The CDR3 is made up of 13 amino acids. CDR3 coding DNA: TGCAGCGTTGCAGAGGGAGCCAACACTGAAGCTTTCTTT. Translation: CSVAEGANTEAFF.

V usage is TRBV10-3 and J usage is TRBJ1-2, with 12 bases that match TRBD1. CDR1 ENHRY and CDR2 SYGVKD come from the germline V gene. With 4 bases clipped from V and 4 bases from J, the junction kept 16 bases outside the gene matches. The CDR3 runs to 19 residues. CDR3 sequence (DNA): TGTGCCATCAGTGCAAGCTCGGGACAGGGGGCGCGATGGAGCTATGGCTACACCTTC. Translated: CAISASSGQGARWSYGYTF.

The chain's CDR3 is CASSFGGPQDTQYF. CDR3 nucleotide sequence: TGTGCCAGCAGTTTTGGAGGGCCCCAAGATACGCAGTATTTT. This sequence joins TRBV28 and TRBJ2-3; D might be TRBD2 (6 bases). Germline V gene lookup returns CDR1 MDHEN and CDR2 SYDVKM. V lost 3 bases, J lost 5 bases, and 12 bases lay in between. The CDR3 length is 14 residues.

The V call is TRBV9, the J call TRBJ1-1, with D unclear. The CDR3 totals 14 residues. Germline loops: CDR1 SGDLS, CDR2 YYNGEE. V was trimmed by 1 base and J by 7 bases, leaving 14 bases between them. The CDR3 region has the DNA TGTGCCAGCAGCGTAAATGGGCAGGCTTTTGAAGCTTTCTTT. It encodes CASSVNGQAFEAFF.

The rearrangement joins TRBV28 to TRBJ2-1; D gene ambiguous. Trimming cost V 1 base and J 0 bases, with 10 bases left between them. Germline CDR1 is MDHEN and CDR2 is SYDVKM. The CDR3 loop spans 16 amino acids. The CDR3: CASSLSVASSYNEQFF. CDR3 in DNA: TGTGCCAGCAGTTTATCTGTGGCGAGCTCCTACAATGAGCAGTTCTTC.

The J gene is TRBJ2-7, the V gene TRBV5-1; D may be TRBD1 (6 bases). CDR1 is SGHRS and CDR2 is YFSETQ in the germline V gene. CDR3 length: 14 residues. V shed 5 bases and J shed 2 bases, with 14 bases lying between them. CDR3 residues: CASRIQGSPYEQYF. The CDR3, as DNA: TGCGCCAGCAGGATACAGGGATCTCCCTACGAGCAGTACTTC.

The CDR3 reads CASSPTEAGKYEQYF. The CDR3 DNA is TGTGCCAGCAGCCCTACGGAGGCAGGGAAGTACGAGCAGTACTTC. The genes are TRBV28 and TRBJ2-7; tentatively, D is TRBD1 or TRBD2 (5 bases each). CDR1 and CDR2 from the germline V gene are MDHEN and SYDVKM. The CDR3 length is 15 residues. Trimming took 6 bases from V and 4 from J, leaving 19 bases between them.

V usage is TRBV11-2 and J usage is TRBJ1-1; D unresolved. The germline V gene encodes CDR1 SGHAT and CDR2 FQNNGV. The ends were cut back, 2 bases at V and 4 bases at J, with 14 bases in the middle. The CDR3 length is 15 residues. The CDR3 coding sequence is TGTGCCAGCAGCTTACGCGGTGGAGGGATCACTGAAGCTTTCTTT. Translating it yields CASSLRGGGITEAFF.

This rearrangement joins TRBV6-5 to TRBJ1-2; 7 bases are a match to TRBD1. Germline trimming cut 0 bases from V and 6 bases from J; bases unmatched to any gene: 4. The CDR3 is 14 residues long. Germline values: CDR1 MNHEY, CDR2 SVGAGI. The chain's CDR3 is CASSYSTGVDGYTF. The CDR3 DNA is TGTGCCAGCAGTTACTCAACAGGGGTCGATGGCTACACCTTC.

This chain connects TRBV9 to TRBJ1-5; D not certain. This CDR3 region has 14 residues. Germline values: CDR1 SGDLS, CDR2 YYNGEE. V was clipped by 0 bases and J by 7 bases, with 11 bases between them. CDR3 loop: CASSVGVEGQPQHF. For the CDR3, the DNA is TGTGCCAGCAGCGTAGGGGTGGAAGGGCAGCCCCAGCATTTT.

This clone was recorded once. The gene calls are TRBV6-5 and TRBJ2-1, with 7 positions matching TRBD1. This CDR3 region has 15 residues. Unmatched junction bases numbered 9, after V lost 2 bases and J lost 8 bases. The germline gives CDR1 MNHEY, CDR2 SVGAGI. CDR3 region: CASSYMTEGADEQFF. CDR3 bases: TGTGCCAGCAGTTACATGACAGAGGGGGCGGATGAGCAGTTCTTC.

The gene calls are TRBV25-1 and TRBJ1-4; tentatively, D is TRBD1 (6 bases). The CDR3 spans 15 residues. V dropped 2 bases and J dropped 3 bases, with 10 bases sitting between them. Germline V gene lookup returns CDR1 MGHDK and CDR2 SYGVNS. The CDR3, as DNA: TGTGCCAGCAGTGAACGGGGGCTACCTAATGAAAAACTGTTTTTT. This translates into CASSERGLPNEKLFF.

This chain connects TRBV11-2 to TRBJ2-6; the D gene is possibly TRBD2 (5 bases). The CDR3 has 16 amino acids. V shed 5 bases and J shed 0 bases, with 11 bases lying between them. The germline V gene encodes CDR1 SGHAT and CDR2 FQNNGV. In nucleotides, the CDR3 is TGTGCCAGCAGCCGACATGGGAGCTCTGGGGCCAACGTCCTGACTTTC. Protein sequence: CASSRHGSSGANVLTF.

The chain carries TRBV5-1 and TRBJ1-1; D remains ambiguous. This CDR3 has 16 residues. Trimming pared 2 bases from V and 1 base from J, leaving 15 bases between. Germline V gene lookup returns CDR1 SGHRS and CDR2 YFSETQ. The CDR3 nucleotides read TGCGCCAGCAGCTTTGGCACAGTAACTTGGAACACTGAAGCTTTCTTT. Translated: CASSFGTVTWNTEAFF.

V and J are TRBV24-1 and TRBJ1-2, with D possibly being TRBD1 (5 bases). Germline V gene lookup returns CDR1 KGHDR and CDR2 SFDVKD. The CDR3 is made up of 13 amino acids. The V gene lost 5 bases and the J gene lost 4 bases, with 10 bases spanning the gap. CDR3 DNA: TGTGCCACCAGTGCCAGGGATAGCTATGGCTACACCTTC. This sequence encodes CATSARDSYGYTF.

The rearrangement joins TRBV7-3 to TRBJ2-3; maybe TRBD2 (6 bases). The germline CDR1 and CDR2 sequences are SGHTA and FQGTGA. V gave up 4 bases and J gave up 2 bases, with 19 bases separating them. The CDR3 sequence is 17 residues long. Here the CDR3 reads CASSSPQGGITTDTQYF. DNA of the CDR3: TGTGCCAGCAGCTCCCCCCAAGGCGGGATCACCACAGATACGCAGTATTTT.

The rearrangement joins TRBV7-8 to TRBJ1-1; D is possibly TRBD1 (6 bases). Looked up from germline, CDR1 is SGHVS and CDR2 is FQNEAQ. Trimming removed 1 base at V and 0 bases at J, with 12 bases between. The CDR3 runs 16 residues. The CDR3 DNA reads TGTGCCAGCAGCTTAGGGGGGGCAGTCATGAACACTGAAGCTTTCTTT. Its translation is CASSLGGAVMNTEAFF.

The J gene is TRBJ1-1, the V gene TRBV9, with D possibly TRBD1 on 6 matching bases. The V gene's germline CDR1 is SGDLS and CDR2 YYNGEE. CDR3 size: 16 residues. The germline V and J ends were trimmed by 3 bases and 0 bases, with 15 bases remaining between them. The CDR3 region has the DNA TGTGCCAGCAGCGCCGAGGGGGGAATCATGAACACTGAAGCTTTCTTT. Its translation is CASSAEGGIMNTEAFF.